This TCR beta chain was recovered during a study of T cell responses to AZD1222 COVID-19 vaccine (dated by TCRdb to about 2021). About the study as a whole: A total of 240 or so trial participants underwent TCR sequencing, of whom 200 to 220 had received two doses of AZD1222 and some 25 had received two doses of the MenACWY control vaccine. Trial participants were enrolled into age subgroups of 18-55, 56-69 and 70-plus years, which contained about 150, 28 and 57 TCR-sequenced participants, respectively. General conclusions and limits of the study: Nearly half of unique spike-specific TCRs reportedly recognized epitopes outside regions mutated in the B.1.351 and B.1.1.7 variants. Participants were mostly white British and included more females than males, and it was suggested by the authors that clonal diversity may have been underestimated. The vaccine-associated CD4 TCRs covered the entire spike protein, and the dominant responses fell in regions 160-218 and 743-854. Conclusions about previously exposed vaccinees are limited because only six or seven AZD1222 recipients were SARS-CoV-2 seropositive at baseline. Spike-specific TCR breadth and depth rose significantly after two AZD1222 doses compared with day 0 and with MenACWY recipients. The 56-69-year group was small, and its depth increase did not reach significance, likely because of low power. Because no samples from the day 14 peak response were available, repertoires could be characterized only after the peak T cell response.

The CDR3 regions of human TCRbeta chains were subjected to immunosequencing. Turning to the authors' computational methods: Repertoire TCRs were checked for matches against a reference library of SARS-CoV-2-specific TCRs that had been generated using the MIRA antigen-specificity platform. Breadth was defined as the fraction of unique TCRs that were SARS-CoV-2-associated. Depth was defined as the fraction of total T cells that were SARS-CoV-2-associated. Using the MIRA data, each spike-specific TCR was assigned both to the spike region to which the TCR was reactive and to a CD4 or CD8 class. Log10-transformed breadth and depth values were compared by one-way ANOVA with Sidak's multiple comparisons tests. What TCRdb holds here is the immuneACCESS table cut down to in-frame rearrangements. Part of the clones is not present; checked against another copy, under half of the missing clones reflect an unresolved V gene, and the others are unexplained. That table furnishes V, J and clone size, whereas the DNA furnished D and trimming. The table for this sample lists 150,000 to 200,000 clones; around 88% of them were counted only once. Roughly 10% of the sample belongs to the ten largest clones.

The sample's time point label, decoded: about 28 days (+/-7) after the second vaccine dose. AZD1222 recipients given second doses at about 4 weeks or at about 12 weeks were pooled, since spike-specific TCR depth and breadth were not found to differ between the two schedules. Vaccinee samples were obtained from the UK trials COV001 and COV002, which included a single-blind randomized controlled phase 2/3 trial of AZD1222 (ChAdOx1 nCoV-19) in healthy adults. For TCRbeta chain sequencing, PBMC samples from trial participants were taken at day 0 and at day 28 after the second dose. The CDR3 numbers 12 residues from cysteine through phenylalanine. Kept here is only the CDR3 DNA, which spans 36 bases and is read in frame from base 1. From a lookup of the germline V gene (reference sequence), CDR1 and CDR2 are SEHNR and FQNEAQ. A distance of 5 bases separates the germline ends of V and J, which lose 2 bases and 6 bases respectively.

A remark on this clone: The specificity of this receptor is unknown. The record has no base qualities; no much larger clone is one base away.

The sequence was obtained from an adult who received the AZD1222 COVID-19 vaccine. The sequence is built from TRBV7-9 and TRBJ2-1; the D gene assignment is ambiguous. The sample was peripheral blood, taken 28 days after the second AZD1222 dose. The nucleotide sequence is TGTGCCAGCAGCTTAAGTAGCAATGAGCAGTTCTTC. Translation gives CASSLSSNEQFF.